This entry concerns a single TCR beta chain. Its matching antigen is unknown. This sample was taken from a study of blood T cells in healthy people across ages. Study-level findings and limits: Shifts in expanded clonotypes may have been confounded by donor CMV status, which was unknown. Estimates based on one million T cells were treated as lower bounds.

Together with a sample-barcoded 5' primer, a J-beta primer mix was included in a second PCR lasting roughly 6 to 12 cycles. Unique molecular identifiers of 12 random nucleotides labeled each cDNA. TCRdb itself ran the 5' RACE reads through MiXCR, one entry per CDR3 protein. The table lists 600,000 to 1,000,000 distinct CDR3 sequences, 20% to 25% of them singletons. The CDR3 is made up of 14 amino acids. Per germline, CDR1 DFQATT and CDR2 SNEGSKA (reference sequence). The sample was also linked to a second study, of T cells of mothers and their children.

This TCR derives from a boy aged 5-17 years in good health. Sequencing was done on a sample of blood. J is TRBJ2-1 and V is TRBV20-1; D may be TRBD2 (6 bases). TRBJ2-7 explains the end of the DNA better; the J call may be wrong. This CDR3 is CSARAGALSYEQYF. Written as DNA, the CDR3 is TGCAGTGCTAGAGCGGGAGCCCTATCCTACGAGCAGTACTTC.